A single TCR beta chain is shown here with its context. The method was immunoSEQ multiplex PCR; TCRdb's version includes in-frame clones alone and lacks a portion of them. The table lists some 300,000 clones, approximately 86% of them singletons. The sample originates from a study of blood T cell repertoires in COVID-19. Looking at the study overall: The cDNA or gDNA used as material had been derived from T cells, B-cell-depleted T cells, or PBMCs.

All enrollees were about 18 to 90 years old and from approximately 24 US areas. Recovery among Cohort 3 donors was established by two negative PCRs, clearance, or symptom resolution. This sequence originates from a woman aged 25 to 39 who had recovered from COVID-19. Sequenced material: PBMCs or T cells enriched from blood (not recorded which).

The CDR3 reads CASREAGDYGYTF. Here the CDR3 DNA reads TGTGCCAGCCGCGAGGCAGGGGACTATGGCTACACCTTC. J is TRBJ1-2 and V is TRBV27; weak D call: TRBD1 (6 bases). The V end was cut by 8 bases, the J end by 3 bases, with 13 bases between. Germline CDR1 and CDR2: MNHEY and SMNVEV (reference sequence). The CDR3 covers 13 residues.